The rows below give T cell receptor beta chains drawn from one sample of a study of T cell responses to AZD1222 COVID-19 vaccine. Assay: immunoSEQ multiplex PCR; the TCRdb copy retains only in-frame clones and omits some. This table has roughly 58,000 clones, nearly 90% appearing once. Sequencing was performed on peripheral blood, taken 28 days after the second AZD1222 dose. Source of these receptors: an adult who received the AZD1222 COVID-19 vaccine. Each CDR3 is given with its conserved first and last residue. Each record gives: clone size, V gene, D gene, J gene, CDR3 protein, CDR3 DNA. A D gene is named only where the DNA matches it firmly. Not all rows give a size; the values are once, few, many and, for expanded clones, a class.

size: once
V: TRBV29-1
D: TRBD1
J: TRBJ1-3
CDR3: CSVGQTSGNTIYF
DNA: TGCAGCGTGGGACAGACGTCTGGAAACACCATATATTTT

size: -
V: TRBV11-2
D: TRBD2
J: TRBJ2-5
CDR3: CASSLSGMVQETQYF
DNA: TGTGCCAGCAGCTTAAGCGGGATGGTCCAAGAGACCCAGTACTTC

size: -
V: TRBV28
D: TRBD2
J: TRBJ2-7
CDR3: CASSSPTASGVDEQYF
DNA: TGTGCCAGCAGTTCCCCGACGGCTAGCGGGGTGGACGAGCAGTACTTC

size: -
V: TRBV5-4
D: TRBD1
J: TRBJ2-2
CDR3: CASSFGQGAMGGELFF
DNA: TGTGCCAGCAGCTTCGGACAGGGCGCCATGGGCGGGGAGCTGTTTTTT

size: -
V: TRBV5-6
D: -
J: TRBJ1-6
CDR3: CASSLGQANSPLHF
DNA: TGTGCCAGCAGCTTGGGACAGGCCAATTCACCCCTCCACTTT

size: -
V: TRBV6-2/TRBV6-3
D: TRBD1
J: TRBJ1-5
CDR3: CASSYGDSQNQPQHF
DNA: TGTGCCAGCAGTTACGGGGACAGCCAAAATCAGCCCCAGCATTTT

size: -
V: TRBV6-5
D: -
J: TRBJ2-3
CDR3: CASSTPGQIPDTQYF
DNA: TGTGCCAGCAGCACCCCGGGGCAGATTCCAGATACGCAGTATTTT

size: -
V: TRBV7-9
D: -
J: TRBJ1-1
CDR3: CASSLGAGYTEAFF
DNA: TGTGCCAGCAGCTTAGGGGCAGGTTACACTGAAGCTTTCTTT

size: once
V: TRBV7-2
D: -
J: TRBJ2-3
CDR3: CASSTLSSTDTQYF
DNA: TGTGCCAGCAGCACCCTGAGCAGCACAGATACGCAGTATTTT

size: -
V: TRBV28
D: -
J: TRBJ1-1
CDR3: CASRAGAGNTEAFF
DNA: TGTGCCAGCAGGGCGGGGGCAGGAAACACTGAAGCTTTCTTT

size: -
V: TRBV5-1
D: TRBD2
J: TRBJ2-3
CDR3: CASSLGLAGVGTDTQYF
DNA: TGCGCCAGCAGCTTAGGACTAGCGGGGGTAGGCACAGATACGCAGTATTTT

size: few
V: TRBV7-2
D: -
J: TRBJ2-1
CDR3: CASSLGRDRRQFF
DNA: TGTGCCAGCAGCTTAGGACGGGATAGGAGGCAGTTCTTC

size: -
V: TRBV19
D: -
J: TRBJ2-5
CDR3: CASSISPGETQYF
DNA: TGTGCCAGTAGTATTTCCCCCGGGGAGACCCAGTACTTC